This entry lists 32 T cell receptor beta chains sequenced from one sample in a study of T cells in Graves' hyperthyroidism and ophthalmopathy. TCR beta CDR3 region amplification was performed from RNA transcripts. HTBI primers were the set used in a first-round RT-PCR of the TCR CDR3. TCRdb re-analysed the multiplex PCR reads in MiXCR, keeping a single row per CDR3 protein. The sample has under 350,000 distinct CDR3 sequences; approximately 18% are singletons. The sample comprised blood. The receptors originated from a woman in her fifties or sixties with Graves' hyperthyroidism.

This chain uses TRBV6-1 with TRBJ2-7, with D unclear. CDR1 is MNHNS, CDR2 SASEGT, per germline. The CDR3 sequence is 13 residues long. V lost 4 bases and J lost 0, with 7 bases in between. The CDR3 coding sequence is TGTGCCAGCAGTGGTAGGAACTCCTACGAGCAGTACGTC. Its protein product is CASSGRNSYEQYV.

The V gene is TRBV20-1, the J gene TRBJ1-2; the D is unclear. The V and J ends lost 6 bases and 5 bases respectively, with 10 bases between them. Germline V gene sequence: CDR1 DFQATT, CDR2 SNEGSKA (reference sequence). This CDR3 region has 11 residues. This chain's CDR3 is CSADLSYGYTF. The CDR3, as DNA: TGCAGTGCAGACCTCTCATATGGCTACACCTTC.

This clonotype has more than one count but fewer than ten. This rearrangement joins TRBV20-1 to TRBJ2-3; TRBD1 is a possible D gene (6 bases). V shed 0 bases and J shed 0 bases, with 13 bases lying between them. From germline, CDR1 is DFQATT and CDR2 SNEGSKA (reference sequence). The CDR3 consists of 16 residues. CDR3 sequence (DNA): TGCAGTGCTAGAGAGGTCAGGGGTTCTAGCACAGATACGCAGTATTTT. As protein: CSAREVRGSSTDTQYF.

V is TRBV5-1 and J is TRBJ1-1; a possible D gene is TRBD1 (5 bases). Germline assignment: CDR1 SGHRS and CDR2 YFSETQ. Trimming cost V 0 bases and J 1 base, with 7 bases left between them. The CDR3 runs to 14 residues. DNA of the CDR3: TGCGCCAGCAGCTTGGAACAGGAGAACACTGAAGCTTTCTTT. Protein product: CASSLEQENTEAFF.

The chain links TRBV7-8 to TRBJ2-7; D remains unclear. The CDR3 sequence is 15 residues long. With 0 bases removed from V and 6 bases from J, the gap between germline ends came to 15 bases. Per the germline V gene, CDR1 is SGHVS and CDR2 is FQNEAQ. Here the CDR3 DNA reads TGTGCCAGCAGCTTAGCCGGACCGCAACGGCCCGAGCAGTACTTC. Translated, it gives CASSLAGPQRPEQYF.

This clonotype was seen repeatedly, ten times or more. The J gene is TRBJ2-7, the V gene TRBV11-2, with 14 bases matching TRBD2. V shed 4 bases and J 4 bases; nucleotides not matched to a gene: 3. CDR1 and CDR2 (germline): SGHAT, FQNNGV. The CDR3 totals 15 residues. In nucleotides, the CDR3 is TGTGCCAGCAGCTCGGGGACTAGCGGGAGTTACGAGCAGTACTTC. It yields the protein CASSSGTSGSYEQYF. The whole variable domain, filled in from reference TRBV11-2 and TRBJ2-7, reads EAGVAQSPRYKIIEKRQSVAFWCNPISGHATLYWYQQILGQGPKLLIQFQNNGVVDDSQLPKDRFSAERLKGVDSTLKIQPAKLEDSAVYLCASSSGTSGSYEQYFGPGTRLTVT.

This chain uses TRBV5-1 with TRBJ2-2, with D hard to call. The V end lost 2 bases, the J end lost 2 bases, and 16 bases lay between the germline ends. The CDR3 covers 17 residues. Germline V gene sequence: CDR1 SGHRS, CDR2 YFSETQ. CDR3 region: CASSFNSLQPNTGELFF. The CDR3 DNA reads TGCGCCAGCAGCTTTAATTCGCTGCAGCCAAACACCGGGGAGCTGTTTTTT.

The V gene is TRBV20-1, the J gene TRBJ1-5; D gene ambiguous. CDR3 length: 14 residues. Germline CDR1 DFQATT, CDR2 SNEGSKA (reference sequence). V gave up 5 bases and J gave up 0 bases, with 11 bases separating them. This CDR3 reads CSASPDVSNQPQHF. The CDR3 nucleotides read TGCAGTGCTTCTCCGGACGTTAGCAATCAGCCCCAGCATTTT.

This chain connects TRBV12-3 or TRBV12-4 to TRBJ1-5; 8 bases line up with TRBD1. Trimming took 7 bases from V and 5 from J; bases not matched to a gene: 13. The CDR3 consists of 16 residues. The CDR3 sequence: CASIRTGSQLDQPQHF. CDR3 nucleotides: TGTGCCAGCATTAGGACAGGGAGTCAGCTGGATCAGCCCCAGCATTTT.

The CDR3 coding sequence is TGCAGTGCTAAACCCCTAGCGGGGGGACCAGATACGCAGTATTTT. Encoded protein: CSAKPLAGGPDTQYF. V and J are TRBV20-1 and TRBJ2-3; 11 bases map to TRBD2. This CDR3 is 15 amino acids long. Germline loops: CDR1 DFQATT, CDR2 SNEGSKA (reference sequence). The V and J ends lost 4 bases and 4 bases, in that order; junction bases with no gene match: 7.

The J gene is TRBJ2-2, the V gene TRBV20-1; tentative D call: TRBD2 (5 bases). This CDR3 comprises 14 residues. V shed 3 bases and J shed 2 bases, with 10 bases lying between them. The germline gives CDR1 DFQATT, CDR2 SNEGSKA (reference sequence). This CDR3 is CSARARANTGELFF. DNA of the CDR3: TGCAGTGCTAGGGCGCGGGCCAACACCGGGGAGCTGTTTTTT.

The table lists this clonotype with a few counts. The chain recombines TRBV18 with TRBJ1-4; D unresolved. CDR1 is KGHSH and CDR2 is LQKENI in the germline V gene. The CDR3 totals 16 residues. Trimming shortened V by 4 bases and J by 4 bases, and 16 bases separated the two germline ends. This CDR3 reads CASSRLRGVNNEKLFF. CDR3 DNA: TGTGCCAGCTCACGGTTACGAGGTGTTAATAATGAAAAACTGTTTTTT. Complete variable domain (other parts from reference TRBV18 and TRBJ1-4): NAGVMQNPRHLVRRRGQEARLRCSPMKGHSHVYWYRQLPEEGLKFMVYLQKENIIDESGMPKERFSAEFPKEGPSILRIQQVVRGDSAAYFCASSRLRGVNNEKLFFGSGTQLSVL.

The rearrangement joins TRBV12-3 or TRBV12-4 to TRBJ1-6; D not certain. V gave up 8 bases and J gave up 5 bases, with 7 bases separating them. The CDR3 has 12 amino acids. In DNA, the CDR3 is TGTGCCAGCGTCGGAAATAATTCACCCCTCCACTTT. Its translation: CASVGNNSPLHF.

The CDR3 region is CSAHDRDSGGYTF. In DNA, the CDR3 is TGCAGTGCCCATGACAGGGATAGTGGTGGCTACACCTTC. This chain connects TRBV20-1 to TRBJ1-2, with 7 nucleotides matching TRBD1. Germline V lookup: CDR1 DFQATT, CDR2 SNEGSKA (reference sequence). There are 13 residues in the CDR3. Trimming removed 6 bases from V and 7 bases from J; junction bases left unmatched: 11.

This clonotype has only a few counts. The V call is TRBV5-1, the J call TRBJ1-1; no clear D gene. The CDR3 is 14 residues long. The germline V gene encodes CDR1 SGHRS and CDR2 YFSETQ. V was pared by 6 bases and J by 0 bases, with 12 bases between. For the CDR3, the DNA is TGCGCCAGCACCCGGCTCGGGGTGAACACTGAAGCTTTCTTT. Translating it yields CASTRLGVNTEAFF.

The chain carries TRBV7-9 and TRBJ2-1, with D maybe TRBD2 (5 bases). V was cut by 5 bases and J by 8 bases, with 16 bases left in between. The CDR3 loop spans 14 amino acids. The germline CDR1 and CDR2 sequences are SEHNR and FQNEAQ (reference sequence). CDR3 sequence (DNA): TGTGCCAGCAGCCCCCGGACTCAGCTTGATGAGCAGTTCTTC. Protein: CASSPRTQLDEQFF.

This clonotype was observed a few times. The rearrangement uses TRBV9 and TRBJ1-1; D call uncertain. This CDR3 has 14 residues. V lost 0 bases and J 5 bases, leaving 11 bases between the germline ends. CDR1 and CDR2 (germline): SGDLS, YYNGEE. The CDR3 loop reads CASSVGADGTEAFF. CDR3 coding DNA: TGTGCCAGCAGCGTAGGGGCTGACGGTACTGAAGCTTTCTTT.

This sequence joins TRBV12-3 or TRBV12-4 and TRBJ2-4; D is perhaps TRBD1 (6 bases). The CDR3 spans 14 residues. Trimming took off 4 bases at V and 3 bases at J, with 10 bases between the two ends. The CDR3 region is CASSWGPSKNIQYF. CDR3 DNA: TGTGCCAGCAGTTGGGGGCCTAGCAAAAACATTCAGTACTTC.

The sample holds a few counts of this clonotype. The chain uses TRBV28 and TRBJ2-2; TRBD1 matches 7 bases. Germline V gene sequence: CDR1 MDHEN, CDR2 SYDVKM. The CDR3 is 16 residues long. V trimming: 7 bases; J trimming: 0 bases; junction bases outside the gene matches: 8. In nucleotides, the CDR3 is TGTGCCAGCACCGAAGAGGGGACAGCGAACACCGGGGAGCTGTTTTTT. It encodes CASTEEGTANTGELFF.

On this clonotype itself: A much more abundant neighbour one base away suggests this may be a read error. The chain combines TRBV3-1 with TRBJ1-5; 7 bases line up with TRBD1. CDR3 length: 15 residues. The V segment lost 4 bases and the J segment 7 bases; nucleotides outside the gene matches: 10. Germline values: CDR1 LGHDT, CDR2 YNNKEL (reference sequence). DNA for the CDR3: TGTGCCAGCAGCCGAGGGACAGTAGGAGGGCAGCCCCAGCATTTT. Its translation: CASSRGTVGGQPQHF. The full variable domain, rest sourced from reference TRBV3-1 and TRBJ1-5, is DTAVSQTPKYLVTQMGNDKSIKCEQNLGHDTMYWYKQDSKKFLKIMFSYNNKELIINETVPNRFSPKSPDKAHLNLHINSLELGDSAVYFCASSRGTVGGQPQHFGDGTRLSIL.

This clonotype was seen repeatedly, ten times or more. The chain uses TRBV20-1 and TRBJ2-7; 8 positions agree with TRBD2. In germline, CDR1 is DFQATT, CDR2 SNEGSKA (reference sequence). There are 15 residues in the CDR3. Unmatched junction bases numbered 10, after V lost 5 bases and J lost 1 base. CDR3 in amino acids: CSAPTSSGPSYEQYF. The CDR3 region has the DNA TGCAGTGCTCCCACCTCTAGCGGGCCGTCCTACGAGCAGTACTTC.

The V and J genes are TRBV29-1 and TRBJ2-2; TRBD2 matches 14 bases. Germline CDR1 is SQVTM and CDR2 is ANQGSEA. The junction had 7 bases not matched to a gene; V was cut back by 6 bases and J by 4 bases. This CDR3 has 16 amino acids. The CDR3 spells CSVQGLAGAGTGELFF. The CDR3 region has the DNA TGCAGCGTCCAGGGACTAGCGGGAGCTGGCACCGGGGAGCTGTTTTTT.

This clonotype was observed once. The CDR3 loop is CASSSESGGTPPYNEQFF. CDR3 DNA: TGTGCCAGCAGCTCGGAATCTGGCGGGACACCTCCCTACAATGAGCAGTTCTTC. The chain recombines TRBV11-2 with TRBJ2-1; D could derive from TRBD1 or TRBD2 (6 bases each). V lost 4 bases, J lost 2 bases, and 21 bases lay in between. The CDR3 runs to 18 residues. Germline CDR1 SGHAT, CDR2 FQNNGV.

In its sample, this clonotype was seen a few times. The chain carries TRBV28 and TRBJ1-5, with D uncertain. This CDR3 comprises 12 residues. V was pared by 7 bases and J by 4 bases, with 8 bases between. Germline assignment: CDR1 MDHEN and CDR2 SYDVKM. CDR3 sequence (DNA): TGTGCCAGCAAGCGGACGAATCAGCCCCAGCATTTT. Its translation is CASKRTNQPQHF.

This clonotype was seen ten or more times. The gene calls are TRBV5-8 and TRBJ1-1, with 7 bases that match TRBD1. The germline CDR1 and CDR2 sequences are SGHTS and YDEGEE. This CDR3 region has 15 residues. The CDR3 nucleotides are TGTGCGGCAGCAGCTCCGGGCAGGGGGGGTGCTGAAGCTTTCTTT. Translation: CAAAAPGRGGAEAFF.

This clonotype was observed many times. V usage is TRBV5-1 and J usage is TRBJ2-1; D perhaps matches TRBD1 (5 bases). Germline V gives CDR1 SGHRS, CDR2 YFSETQ. The CDR3 contains 16 residues. V lost 3 bases, J lost 5 bases, and 18 bases lay in between. In DNA, the CDR3 is TGCGCCAGCAGCTCCAACTACCTAAGGGGCAACAATGAGCAGTTCTTC. As protein: CASSSNYLRGNNEQFF.

The chain carries TRBV2 and TRBJ2-3, with TRBD2 identical over 7 bases. The junction had 5 bases not matched to a gene; V was cut back by 6 bases and J by 5 bases. The CDR3 covers 13 residues. The germline V gene encodes CDR1 SNHLY and CDR2 FYNNEI. The CDR3 protein is CASRGGGRDTQYF. For the CDR3, the DNA is TGTGCCAGCAGGGGCGGGGGACGAGATACGCAGTATTTT.

This chain joins TRBV10-3 and TRBJ2-1, with TRBD2 matching over 7 bases. Germline-derived CDR1 and CDR2 are ENHRY and SYGVKD. The CDR3 covers 13 residues. J lost 9 bases, V lost 3 bases, and 5 bases had no gene match. The DNA for the CDR3 is TGTGCCATCAGTGACGCTGCGGGAGTTGAGCAGTTCTTC. This codes for CAISDAAGVEQFF.

The genes are TRBV4-1 and TRBJ1-1; D remains ambiguous. Trimming removed 4 bases from V and 2 bases from J, with 14 bases in between. The CDR3 has 15 amino acids. CDR1 MGHRA and CDR2 YSYEKL come from the germline V gene. In DNA, the CDR3 is TGCGCCAGCAGCCGACCCACTGGTCTTAACACTGAAGCTTTCTTT. It encodes CASSRPTGLNTEAFF.

The chain is built from TRBV10-3 and TRBJ2-3; 7 bases fit TRBD2. The junction had 7 bases not matched to a gene; V was cut back by 2 bases and J by 2 bases. Germline loops: CDR1 ENHRY, CDR2 SYGVKD. This CDR3 contains 16 residues. DNA for the CDR3: TGTGCCATCAGTGAGATTGGGGGGGGGGACACAGATACGCAGTATTTT. Translation gives CAISEIGGGDTDTQYF.

This clonotype has a count of ten or more. This chain connects TRBV3-1 to TRBJ1-1; D gene unclear. The CDR3 spans 12 residues. The V end was cut by 2 bases, the J end by 1 base, with 2 bases between. Germline V gene data show CDR1 as LGHDT and CDR2 as YNNKEL (reference sequence). As DNA, the CDR3 is TGTGCCAGCAGCCAAAGGAACACTGAAGCTTTCTTT. Translating it yields CASSQRNTEAFF.

J is TRBJ2-2 and V is TRBV6-1, with 10 nucleotides matching TRBD1. CDR1 MNHNS and CDR2 SASEGT come from the germline V gene. CDR3 length equals 13 residues. V lost 7 bases, J lost 6 bases, and 2 bases stayed unmatched. CDR3 in amino acids: CASTGTGAGELFF. The CDR3 nucleotides read TGTGCCAGCACTGGGACAGGGGCCGGGGAGCTGTTTTTT.